This record looks at one TCR beta chain sequence and its context. The antigen remains unidentified. Other nucleotide sequences from this sample produce the same CDR3. The data belong to a study of beta chain features in type 1 diabetes. In the study overall: Cells sorted and examined across all samples totaled approximately 110 million. Whole-study results and caveats: The study found moderately but significantly shorter TCRB CDR3s in all four CD4+ subsets of Type 1 diabetes patients. Equally in patients and controls, shorter templates might have been favored by PCR.

The entirety of the isolated RNA underwent reverse transcription, so expressed TCRB transcripts were sequenced. Measured with immunoSEQ multiplex PCR; TCRdb has only the in-frame clones, and not every one. This sample has under 850,000 clones; 13% occur once, and the top ten carry 0.022%. With 1 base removed from V and 4 bases from J, the gap between germline ends came to 5 bases. Germline V CDR1 and CDR2: GTSNPN, SVGIG (reference sequence). CDR3 size: 11 residues. Sequenced sample: naive CD4+ T cells from blood. The chain links TRBV30 to TRBJ2-7, with D unclear. The receptor comes from a man in his late teens or twenties with type 1 diabetes. The CDR3 bases are TGTGCCTGGAGTGGGTTGTACGAGCAGTACTTC. Its translation is CAWSGLYEQYF.